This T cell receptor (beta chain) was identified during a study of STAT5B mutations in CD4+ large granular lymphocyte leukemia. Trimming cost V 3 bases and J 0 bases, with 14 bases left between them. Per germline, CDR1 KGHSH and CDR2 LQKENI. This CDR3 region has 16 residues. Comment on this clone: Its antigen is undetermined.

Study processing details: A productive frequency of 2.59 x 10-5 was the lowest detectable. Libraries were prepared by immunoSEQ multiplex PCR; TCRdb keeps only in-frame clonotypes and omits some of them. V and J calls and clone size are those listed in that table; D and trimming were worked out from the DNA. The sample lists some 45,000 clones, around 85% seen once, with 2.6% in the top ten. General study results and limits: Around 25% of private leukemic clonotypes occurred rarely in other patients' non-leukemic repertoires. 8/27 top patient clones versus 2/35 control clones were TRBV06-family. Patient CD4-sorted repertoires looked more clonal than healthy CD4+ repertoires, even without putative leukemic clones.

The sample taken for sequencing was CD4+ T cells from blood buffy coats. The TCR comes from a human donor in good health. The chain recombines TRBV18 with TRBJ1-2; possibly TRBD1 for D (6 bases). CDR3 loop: CASSPDTGKPNYGYTF. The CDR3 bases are TGTGCCAGCTCACCTGACACAGGGAAACCTAACTATGGCTACACCTTC. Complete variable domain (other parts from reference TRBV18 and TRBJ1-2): NAGVMQNPRHLVRRRGQEARLRCSPMKGHSHVYWYRQLPEEGLKFMVYLQKENIIDESGMPKERFSAEFPKEGPSILRIQQVVRGDSAAYFCASSPDTGKPNYGYTFGSGTRLTVV.